This TCR beta chain derives from a study of CD8+CD57+ T cells in acquired aplastic anemia. Study-wide background: On average, sorted CD4+ and CD8+ cells gave 3 to 4 ug of DNA.

The germline V gene encodes CDR1 LNHNV and CDR2 YYDKDF (reference sequence). The V end was cut by 1 base, the J end by 1 base, with 8 bases between. The CDR3 runs to 15 residues. Study outcomes and limitations: Fewer than 35 shared CD8+ CDR3s appeared highly expressed within patients' immunodominant clones. Any difference that existed in CD8+ Simpson's diversity between patients and controls was not significant.

Genomic DNA was employed as the template in profiling TCR beta VDJ and CDR3. TCRdb reprocessed the reads via MiXCR and lists one record per CDR3 protein. This table holds fewer than 200,000 distinct CDR3 sequences, 48% found once. This clonotype was seen more than once but under ten times. Its cognate antigen is unknown. CD8+CD57+ cell expansion had been shown by flow cytometry in patients chosen for sequencing. Input material: sorted CD4+, CD8+, or CD8+CD57+ T cells (not recorded which) from PBMCs. This TCR was recovered from a human donor with aplastic anemia. This chain links TRBV15 with TRBJ2-1, with D possibly matching TRBD2 (6 bases). CDR3 sequence (DNA): TGTGCCACCAGCAGAGTCGCGGGGTCCTACAATGAGCAGTTCTTC. Its protein product is CATSRVAGSYNEQFF.